This entry concerns a single T cell receptor beta chain. The data derive from a study of T cell changes during pregnancy in multiple sclerosis. V dropped 0 bases and J dropped 0; count of bases not matched to a gene: 5. The CDR3 spans 17 residues. Using immunoSEQ multiplex PCR, the repertoire was profiled, and TCRdb retains in-frame clones only, with some absent. This table holds tens of thousands of clones, about 90% found once. The clonotype was recovered from a female donor in good health, enrolled as a control in a pregnancy study. The input for sequencing was peripheral blood, taken in the second trimester of pregnancy. The chain employs TRBV23-1 and TRBJ1-3; 7 nucleotides agree with TRBD1. TRBV23-1 belongs to the ORF category, with a function that is uncertain. The CDR3 sequence is CASSQSGQPLSGNTIYF. The CDR3 coding sequence is TGCGCCAGCAGTCAATCGGGACAGCCGCTCTCTGGAAACACCATATATTTT.